The clone carrying this T cell receptor (beta chain) came up many times. Its specificity is unknown. The CDR3 consists of 14 residues. Trimming removed 5 bases at V and 2 bases at J, with 12 bases between. This sample was included in a study of glioma-infiltrating T cells. General study findings and limits: Tissue and blood shared very few CDR3 sequences.

The iRepertoire nested amplicon-rescue multiplex PCR amplified TCR alpha and beta CDR3s from RNA. One entry per CDR3 protein results from TCRdb running MiXCR on the multiplex PCR reads. The sample lists some 100,000 distinct CDR3 sequences, about 25% occurring once. V and J are TRBV12-3 or TRBV12-4 and TRBJ2-5; D is possibly TRBD1 (5 bases). The sequenced sample consisted of glioma tissue, nonneoplastic brain tissue, or PBMCs (not recorded which). This TCR derives from a human donor with low-grade glioma or glioblastoma, undergoing nonglioma brain surgery, or in good health (not recorded which). The CDR3 bases are TGTGCCAGCAGTCGCGACAGCACACAAGAGACCCAGTACTTC. Translating gives CASSRDSTQETQYF.